This passage covers 11 T cell receptor beta chains from one sample sequenced in a study of OX40 agonist ivuxolimab in advanced cancers. The assay was immunoSEQ multiplex PCR, and TCRdb's table has in-frame clones only and misses some. The repertoire includes tens of thousands of clones, about 85% of them detected once, and 0.67% sits in the top ten. The sample here was CD4+ or CD8+ T cells sorted from blood, taken in a trial of the OX40 agonist ivuxolimab. The receptors originated from an adult with an advanced solid tumor such as melanoma, head and neck, liver or kidney cancer.

The chain uses TRBV4-1 and TRBJ1-4, with D hard to call. This CDR3 spans 12 amino acids. CDR1 is MGHRA, CDR2 YSYEKL, per germline. V dropped 5 bases and J dropped 10 bases, with 11 bases sitting between them. As DNA, the CDR3 is TGCGCCAGCAGCGTCGCCCGGGGAAAACTGTTTTTT. This translates into CASSVARGKLFF.

The rearrangement links TRBV7-6 to TRBJ1-5; D uncertain. CDR1 SGHVS and CDR2 FNYEAQ come from the germline V gene. V lost 5 bases, J lost 3 bases, and 8 bases lay in between. This CDR3 is 13 amino acids long. The CDR3 here is CASSRIINQPQHF. As DNA, the CDR3 is TGTGCCAGCAGCCGGATCATCAATCAGCCCCAGCATTTT.

The rearrangement uses TRBV11-2 and TRBJ1-1; TRBD1 is a possible D gene (6 bases). The ends were cut back, 5 bases at V and 4 bases at J, with 11 bases in the middle. From germline, CDR1 is SGHAT and CDR2 FQNNGV. The length of the CDR3 is 13 residues. The CDR3, as DNA: TGTGCCAGCAGCGTCCGGACAGCCACTGAAGCTTTCTTT. Amino acids: CASSVRTATEAFF.

This chain uses TRBV7-3 with TRBJ2-6, with D possibly being TRBD1 or TRBD2 (5 bases each). The V gene's germline CDR1 is SGHTA and CDR2 FQGTGA. With 3 bases removed from V and 0 bases from J, the gap between germline ends came to 9 bases. CDR3 length: 16 amino acids. The CDR3 region has the DNA TGTGCCAGCAGCTTGGGGGTCGGCTCTGGGGCCAACGTCCTGACTTTC. Its protein product is CASSLGVGSGANVLTF.

The chain links TRBV5-1 to TRBJ2-7, with no clear D. The CDR3 length is 12 residues. V gave up 9 bases and J gave up 2 bases, with 12 bases separating them. Germline values: CDR1 SGHRS, CDR2 YFSETQ. CDR3 in DNA: TGCGCCATCGGACCTCTAACCTACGAGCAGTACTTC. It codes for CAIGPLTYEQYF.

The gene calls are TRBV19 and TRBJ2-3, with a tentative D call TRBD1 (6 bases). V was clipped by 6 bases and J by 5 bases, with 18 bases between them. Germline CDR1 and CDR2: LNHDA and SQIVND (reference sequence). The length of the CDR3 is 15 residues. CDR3: CASRDRQEPGDTQYF. The CDR3 DNA is TGTGCCAGTAGGGATCGACAGGAACCGGGAGATACGCAGTATTTT.

The chain employs TRBV7-9 and TRBJ1-3, with D perhaps TRBD1 (5 bases). CDR1 and CDR2 (germline): SEHNR, FQNEAQ (reference sequence). CDR3 length equals 15 residues. Between the trimmed V and J ends, which lost 4 bases and 4 bases, there was a span of 14 bases. The CDR3 DNA reads TGTGCCAGCAGCTATGCCGGGGCAGGAGGAAACACCATATATTTT. Protein product: CASSYAGAGGNTIYF. Combining the CDR3 with reference TRBV7-9 and TRBJ1-3 gives the whole variable domain DTGVSQNPRHKITKRGQNVTFRCDPISEHNRLYWYRQTLGQGPEFLTYFQNEAQLEKSRLLSDRFSAERPKGSFSTLEIQRTEQGDSAMYLCASSYAGAGGNTIYFGEGSWLTVV.

This chain uses TRBV18 with TRBJ2-2; 10 bases map to TRBD1. The CDR3 is 16 residues long. The ends lost 2 bases at V and 4 bases at J; junction bases unmatched: 4. From germline, CDR1 is KGHSH and CDR2 LQKENI. This CDR3 reads CASSPSGQGGTGELFF. CDR3 coding DNA: TGTGCCAGCTCACCATCTGGACAGGGGGGCACCGGGGAGCTGTTTTTT.

The CDR3 sequence is CSARDVTEAFF. CDR3 coding DNA: TGCAGTGCTAGAGATGTAACTGAAGCTTTCTTT. The chain joins TRBV20-1 to TRBJ1-1; D gene uncertain. Trimming took off 0 bases at V and 5 bases at J, with 4 bases between the two ends. CDR1 and CDR2 (germline): DFQATT, SNEGSKA (reference sequence). The length of the CDR3 is 11 residues.

This clone has just a few counts. This chain joins TRBV11-2 and TRBJ1-2; D is undetermined. CDR1 and CDR2 (germline): SGHAT, FQNNGV. Trimming took off 5 bases at V and 10 bases at J, with 14 bases between the two ends. This CDR3 has 12 residues. The CDR3 DNA is TGTGCCAGCAGCCTTACGTATGGGTTCTACACCTTC. Translation gives CASSLTYGFYTF.

V gene TRBV6-1 combines with J gene TRBJ2-2, with D possibly called TRBD1 or TRBD2 (7 bases each). Trimming left V 3 bases short and J 9 bases short, with 17 bases between. The CDR3 is made up of 15 amino acids. Germline values: CDR1 MNHNS, CDR2 SASEGT. CDR3 loop: CASSESQGGKRELFF. The CDR3 DNA sequence: TGTGCCAGCAGTGAGAGTCAGGGGGGGAAACGGGAGCTGTTTTTT.